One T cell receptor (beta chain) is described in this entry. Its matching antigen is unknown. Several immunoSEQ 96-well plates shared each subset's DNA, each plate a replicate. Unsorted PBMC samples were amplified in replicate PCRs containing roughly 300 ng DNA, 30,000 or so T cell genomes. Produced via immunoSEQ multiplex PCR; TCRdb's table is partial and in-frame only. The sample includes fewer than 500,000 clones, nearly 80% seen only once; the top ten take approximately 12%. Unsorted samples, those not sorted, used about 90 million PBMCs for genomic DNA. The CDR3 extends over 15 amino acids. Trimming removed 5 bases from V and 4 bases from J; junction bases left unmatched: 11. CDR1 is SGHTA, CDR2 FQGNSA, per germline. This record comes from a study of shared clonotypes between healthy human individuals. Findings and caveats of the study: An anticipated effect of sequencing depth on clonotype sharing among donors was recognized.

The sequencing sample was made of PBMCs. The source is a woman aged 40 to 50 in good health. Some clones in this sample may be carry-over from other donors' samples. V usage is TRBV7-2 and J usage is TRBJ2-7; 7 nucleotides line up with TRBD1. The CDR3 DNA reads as TGTGCCAGCAGCCCCTACCCCGACAGGGAATACGAGCAGTACTTC. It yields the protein CASSPYPDREYEQYF. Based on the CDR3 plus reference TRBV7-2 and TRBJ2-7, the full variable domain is GAGVSQSPSNKVTEKGKDVELRCDPISGHTALYWYRQSLGQGLEFLIYFQGNSAPDKSGLPSDRFSAERTGGSVSTLTIQRTQQEDSAVYLCASSPYPDREYEQYFGPGTRLTVT.